This T cell receptor beta chain stems from a study of siplizumab effects on memory and regulatory T cells (dated by TCRdb to about 2019). Looking at the study overall: The effect of the anti-CD2 antibody siplizumab on alloreactive T-cell subsets was examined in allogeneic mixed lymphocyte reactions constructed from human PBMCs.

Details on this clone: Its target antigen remains unknown. It has no much larger one-base neighbor in the sample; base qualities were not kept.

What the authors observed across the whole study: Roughly 75-96% of proliferating CD4+ or CD8+ clones could not be assigned a naive or memory phenotype. Because sequences at frequencies below about 10^-5 were poorly captured, only a minor fraction of alloreactive clones could be mapped back to unstimulated subsets. Whether proliferating Tregs from siplizumab cultures were suppressive was not functionally confirmed. Compared with memory T cells, unstimulated naive T cells appeared more diverse, and naive cells seemed to make a substantial contribution to the alloresponse. The cumulative frequency of alloreactive sequences that could be traced back to unstimulated CD4+ memory T cells was significantly reduced by siplizumab. Of the alloreactive CD4+ clones that could be mapped, the Treg-derived share averaged about 67% with siplizumab compared with 25% to 30% in control reactions.

CDR1 and CDR2 (SGHTA, FQGTGA) derive from the germline V gene. The CDR3, from cysteine to phenylalanine, totals 13 residues. CDR3 DNA only is kept here, 39 bases in frame from base 1. V is clipped by 5 bases and J by 1 base, and the sequence between their germline boundaries is 7 bases long. Library preparation was by the immunoSEQ multiplex PCR assay. The deep sequencing platform assayed some 98,000 TCR templates per sample. Genomic DNA extracted from sorted T cells was the material used for TCRbeta CDR3 sequencing. In the paper's pipeline: The R programming language was used for the clonal analysis of the TCRbeta CDR3 data. Alloreactive CD4+ and CD8+ clones were identified by comparing unstimulated samples to CFSE-low samples taken after the reaction. Regulatory or non-regulatory origin was assigned to alloreactive CD4+ clones by matching of sequences to sorted unstimulated Treg and non-Treg repertoires. In TCRdb, the immuneACCESS table is reduced to in-frame sequences with V and J assigned. These tables do not hold every clone; where another copy was compared, an unresolved V gene accounts for under half, and the others remain unexplained. D and trimming come from the DNA, and the V and J calls and clone size come from that table. In this sample the table shows approximately 75,000 clones, 93% of which occur a single time. The top ten clonotypes cover over 4% of the sample.

Sorted unstimulated T cells and proliferating T cells recovered from mixed lymphocyte reactions were subjected to TCRbeta CDR3 sequencing. Fresh whole blood from ten HLA-typed healthy donors served as the source for isolating PBMCs. The sequenced sample was CD8+ T cells sorted from blood. The receptor was derived from a human donor in good health. The chain employs TRBV7-3 and TRBJ2-3, with TRBD2 perhaps the D gene, on 5 matching bases. The DNA sequence is as follows: TGTGCCAGCAGCACCGGGGGCACAGATACGCAGTATTTT. Translated, this is CASSTGGTDTQYF.